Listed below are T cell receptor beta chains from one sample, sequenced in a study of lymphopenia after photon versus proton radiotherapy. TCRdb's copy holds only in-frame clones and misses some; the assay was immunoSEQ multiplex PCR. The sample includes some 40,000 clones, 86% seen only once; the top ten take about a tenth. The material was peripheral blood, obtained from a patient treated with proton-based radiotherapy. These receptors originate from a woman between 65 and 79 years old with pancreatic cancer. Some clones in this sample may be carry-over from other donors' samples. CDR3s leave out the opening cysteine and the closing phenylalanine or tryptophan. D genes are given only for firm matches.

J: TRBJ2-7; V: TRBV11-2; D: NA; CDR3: ASSGDIQGTYEQY
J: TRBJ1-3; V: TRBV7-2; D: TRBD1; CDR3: ASSSGTVGNTIY
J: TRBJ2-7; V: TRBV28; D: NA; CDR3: ASSGPLGSSYEQY
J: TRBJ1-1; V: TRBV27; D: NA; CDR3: ASSLAGYLMNTEAF
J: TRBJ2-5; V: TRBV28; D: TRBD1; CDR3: ASSSDRGWETQY
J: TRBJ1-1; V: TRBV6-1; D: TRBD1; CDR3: ASSPGTENTEAF
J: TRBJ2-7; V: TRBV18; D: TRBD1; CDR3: ASSREAGTVSYEQY
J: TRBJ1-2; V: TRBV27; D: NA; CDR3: ASRPQLRGSNYGYT
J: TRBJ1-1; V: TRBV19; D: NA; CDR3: ASSITENTEAF
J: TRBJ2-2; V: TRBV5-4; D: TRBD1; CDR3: ASQNRGTGELF
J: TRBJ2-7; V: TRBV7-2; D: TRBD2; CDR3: ASSLLGGSGEQY
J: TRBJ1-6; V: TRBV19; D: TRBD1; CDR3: ASTFLGTAYSPLH
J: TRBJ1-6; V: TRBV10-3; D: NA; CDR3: AIRRGDNSPLH
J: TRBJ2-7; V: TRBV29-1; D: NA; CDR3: SVEDLPGYEQY
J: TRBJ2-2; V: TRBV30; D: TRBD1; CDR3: AWTTGITGGELF
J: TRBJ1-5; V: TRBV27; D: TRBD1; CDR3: ASRQQGGNQPQH
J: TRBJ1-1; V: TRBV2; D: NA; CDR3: ASSEGTVSEAF
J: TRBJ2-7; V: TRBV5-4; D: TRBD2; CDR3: ASSLGLAVTYEQY
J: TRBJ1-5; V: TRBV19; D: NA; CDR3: ASSRQDSNQPQH
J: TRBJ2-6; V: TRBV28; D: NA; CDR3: ASRGLWSGANVLT
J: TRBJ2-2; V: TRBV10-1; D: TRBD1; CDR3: ASSGTTGDPTGELF
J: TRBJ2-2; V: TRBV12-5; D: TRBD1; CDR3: ASGLYPGTGANTGELF
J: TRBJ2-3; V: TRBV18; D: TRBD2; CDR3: ASSPISTSGTSTDTQY
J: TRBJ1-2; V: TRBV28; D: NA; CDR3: ASRTTGYAGGYT
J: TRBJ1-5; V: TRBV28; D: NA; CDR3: ASRGGNQPQH
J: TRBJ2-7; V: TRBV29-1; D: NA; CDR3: SVRGDHEQY
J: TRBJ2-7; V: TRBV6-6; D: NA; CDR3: ASSYPEGEQY
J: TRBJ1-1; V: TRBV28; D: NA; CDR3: ASSFTRAANTEAF
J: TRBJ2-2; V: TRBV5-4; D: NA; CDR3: ASSLGNTGELF
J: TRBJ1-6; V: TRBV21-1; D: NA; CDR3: ASSPGGGARVSPLH
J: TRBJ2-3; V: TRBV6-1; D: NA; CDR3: ASRRDTDTQY
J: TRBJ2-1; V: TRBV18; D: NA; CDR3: ASSPPGQEIYNEQF
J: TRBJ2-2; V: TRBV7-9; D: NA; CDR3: ASSLPAVVTGELF
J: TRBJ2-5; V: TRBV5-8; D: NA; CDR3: ASSFSGTGETQY
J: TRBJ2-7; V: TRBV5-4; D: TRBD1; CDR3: ASSKMTGLRFEQY
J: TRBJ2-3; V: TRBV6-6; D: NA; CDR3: ASSYRSSTDTQY
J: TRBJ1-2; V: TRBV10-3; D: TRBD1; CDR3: AISEPTGGAYYGYT
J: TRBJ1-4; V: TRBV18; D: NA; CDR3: ASSPAARANEKLF
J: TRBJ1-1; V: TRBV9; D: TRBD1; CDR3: ASSVGDRGTEAF
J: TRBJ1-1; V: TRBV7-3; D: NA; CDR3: ASSLTENTEAF
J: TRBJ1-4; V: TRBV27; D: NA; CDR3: ASSLIFNEKLF
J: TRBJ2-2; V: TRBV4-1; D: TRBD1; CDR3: ASSLTGGGNTGELF
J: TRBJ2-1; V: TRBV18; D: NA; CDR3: ASSRGTHNEQF
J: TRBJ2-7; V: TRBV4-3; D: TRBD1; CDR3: ASSPSGTGISSYEQY
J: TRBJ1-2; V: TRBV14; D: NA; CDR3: ASSQGAFYGYT
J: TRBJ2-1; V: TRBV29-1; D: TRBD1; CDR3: SITGQGNEQF
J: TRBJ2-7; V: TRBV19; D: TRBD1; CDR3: ASSIDGQAAYEQY
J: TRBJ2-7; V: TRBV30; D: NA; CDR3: AWSPDGGGSYEQY
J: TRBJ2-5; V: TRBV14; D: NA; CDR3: ASSQVVAGTQY
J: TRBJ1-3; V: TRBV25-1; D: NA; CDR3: ASSLGRIGNTIY
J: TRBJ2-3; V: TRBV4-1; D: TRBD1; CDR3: ASSLGRGTTDTQY
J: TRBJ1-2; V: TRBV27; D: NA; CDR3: ASSIRGGQNYGYT
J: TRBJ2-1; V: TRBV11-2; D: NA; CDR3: ASSLGGSYNEQF
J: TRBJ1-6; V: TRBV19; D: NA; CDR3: ASSIFGTNSPLH
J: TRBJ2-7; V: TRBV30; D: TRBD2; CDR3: AWIKAGGYEQY
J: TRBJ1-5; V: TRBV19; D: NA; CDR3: ASKAGWEQPQH
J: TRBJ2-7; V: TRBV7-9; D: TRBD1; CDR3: ASTDGTGFYEQY
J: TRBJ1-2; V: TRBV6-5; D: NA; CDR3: ASSYLSSSGYT
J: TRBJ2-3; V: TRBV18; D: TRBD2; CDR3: ASSPGTSGRGTDTQY